This T cell receptor beta chain was sequenced for a study of regulatory T cells in long-lasting Graves disease. Trimming pared 6 bases from V and 0 bases from J, leaving 11 bases between. The CDR3 contains 15 residues. Germline CDR1 and CDR2: MNHEY and SMNVEV (reference sequence). Time point given: newly diagnosed GD, antithyroid drugs for less than 3 months. Extracted PBMC RNA gave rise to the TCR library. In building TCR beta libraries, iRepertoire HTBI primers were used together with Arm-PCR of CDR3 regions. TCRdb reprocessed the multiplex PCR reads with MiXCR, giving one entry per CDR3 protein. The sample lists 540,000 or so distinct CDR3 sequences; roughly 13% were seen once. This sample was also put to use in a study of T cells in Graves' hyperthyroidism and ophthalmopathy. That paper notes: The study based diagnoses on clinical symptoms, serum thyroxine and TRAb, thyroid ultrasound and orbital computed tomography. When the TCR CDR3 underwent first-round RT-PCR, the HTBI primer set was used. Most thyroid clonotypes that were expanded above 0.001 also turned up in blood.

The chain links TRBV27 to TRBJ2-2; the D is unclear. This TCR was recovered from a man younger than 40 with Graves disease. Material: peripheral blood mononuclear cells (PBMCs), obtained at new diagnosis, from a patient treated with antithyroid drugs. The CDR3 loop reads CASRQYRSNTGELFF. The CDR3 bases are TGTGCCAGCAGGCAGTACAGATCGAACACCGGGGAGCTGTTTTTT.